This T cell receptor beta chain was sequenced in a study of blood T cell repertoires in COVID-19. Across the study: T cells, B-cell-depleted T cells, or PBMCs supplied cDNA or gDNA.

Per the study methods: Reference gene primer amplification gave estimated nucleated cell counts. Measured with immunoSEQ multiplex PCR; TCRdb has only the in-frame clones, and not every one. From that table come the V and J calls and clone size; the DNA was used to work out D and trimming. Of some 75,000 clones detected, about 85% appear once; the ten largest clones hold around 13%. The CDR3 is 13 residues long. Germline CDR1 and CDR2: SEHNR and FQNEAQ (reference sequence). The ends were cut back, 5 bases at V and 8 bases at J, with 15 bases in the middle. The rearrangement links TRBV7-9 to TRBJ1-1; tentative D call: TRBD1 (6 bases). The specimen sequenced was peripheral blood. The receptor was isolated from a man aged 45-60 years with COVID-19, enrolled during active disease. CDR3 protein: CASSGDTQVEAFF. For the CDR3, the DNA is TGTGCCAGCAGCGGGGACACCCAAGTAGAAGCTTTCTTT.